This TCR beta chain was captured in a study of metastatic and nonmetastatic thyroid tumors. Across the whole study: The comparison covered peripheral blood and tumor or nodule tissue in malignant and benign thyroid patients. Study outcomes and limitations: TCR beta diversity was reportedly significantly higher in malignant thyroid tumors than benign nodules, in blood and tumor.

There are many counts of this clone. Antigen unknown. All patients were treatment-naive before thyroid surgery. Authors' processing steps: The study took CDR3 differences across clinicopathological groups and made a distant-metastasis classifier for papillary thyroid cancer from them. TCRdb re-called the PCR reads via MiXCR. The V and J calls and clone size are TCRdb's, not the authors'. The table lists under 95,000 clones, about an eighth of them singletons. The sequenced sample was blood. This clonotype originated in a female donor with papillary thyroid cancer or a benign thyroid nodule (not recorded which). Some clones in this sample may be carry-over from other donors' samples.

In DNA form, the CDR3 reads TGTGCCAGCAGTGAAGCATTACCCTCCCAGTACTTC. Translated, it gives CASSEALPSQYF. The gene calls are TRBV6-1 and TRBJ2-5, with D hard to call. CDR1 is MNHNS, CDR2 SASEGT, per germline. The germline V and J ends were trimmed by 0 bases and 9 bases, with 8 bases remaining between them. There are 12 residues in the CDR3.